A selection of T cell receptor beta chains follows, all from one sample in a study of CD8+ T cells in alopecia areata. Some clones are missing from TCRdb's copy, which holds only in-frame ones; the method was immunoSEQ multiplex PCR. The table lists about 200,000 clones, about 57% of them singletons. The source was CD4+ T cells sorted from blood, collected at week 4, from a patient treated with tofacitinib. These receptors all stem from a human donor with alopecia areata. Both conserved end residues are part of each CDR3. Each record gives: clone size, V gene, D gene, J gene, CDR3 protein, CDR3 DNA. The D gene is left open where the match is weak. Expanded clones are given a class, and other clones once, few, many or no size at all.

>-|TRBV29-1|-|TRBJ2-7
CSVEFPRGYEQYF
TGCAGCGTTGAATTCCCCAGGGGCTACGAGCAGTACTTC
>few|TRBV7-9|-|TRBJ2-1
CASSLGQGNNEQFF
TGTGCCAGCAGCTTAGGCCAGGGTAACAATGAGCAGTTCTTC
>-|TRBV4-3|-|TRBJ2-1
CASSQDLAGLPYNEQFF
TGCGCCAGCAGCCAAGATTTGGCGGGGTTGCCCTACAATGAGCAGTTCTTC
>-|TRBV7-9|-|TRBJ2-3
CASSLMAGDTQYF
TGTGCCAGCAGCCTTATGGCGGGAGATACGCAGTATTTT
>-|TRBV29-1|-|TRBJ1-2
CSVEGPGVIGGYTF
TGCAGCGTTGAAGGTCCAGGGGTAATAGGAGGCTACACCTTC
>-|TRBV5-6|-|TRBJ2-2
CASKVMRNTGELFF
TGTGCCAGCAAAGTAATGAGGAACACCGGGGAGCTGTTTTTT
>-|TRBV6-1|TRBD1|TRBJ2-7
CAGQGRSSYEQYF
TGTGCCGGACAGGGTCGAAGCTCCTACGAGCAGTACTTC
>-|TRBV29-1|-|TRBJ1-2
CSVEKGTYGYTF
TGCAGCGTTGAAAAGGGTACCTATGGCTACACCTTC
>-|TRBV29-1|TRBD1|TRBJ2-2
CSASDRAEGELFF
TGCAGCGCCTCGGACAGGGCCGAGGGGGAGCTGTTTTTT
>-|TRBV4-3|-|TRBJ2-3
CASSQGVASTDTQYF
TGCGCCAGCAGCCAAGGGGTAGCAAGCACAGATACGCAGTATTTT
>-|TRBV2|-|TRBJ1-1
CASRGNTEAFF
TGTGCCAGCAGGGGGAACACTGAAGCTTTCTTT
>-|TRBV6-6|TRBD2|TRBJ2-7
CASSSTPAGWSNEQYF
TGTGCCAGCAGTTCAACCCCAGCGGGGTGGTCCAACGAGCAGTACTTC